Following are 14 T cell receptor beta chains from one sample sequenced in a study of T cell responses to AZD1222 COVID-19 vaccine (dated by TCRdb to the early 2020s). The time point label of this sample denotes: about 28 days (+/-7) after the second vaccine dose. Libraries were made using the immunoSEQ multiplex PCR assay. In TCRdb, the immuneACCESS table is reduced to in-frame sequences with V and J assigned. These tables do not hold every clone; where another copy was compared, an unresolved V gene accounts for under half, and the others remain unexplained. This sample holds approximately 110,000 clones; roughly 85% were observed only once. In total, the top ten clones hold under 2.5% of the sample. Material: peripheral blood, obtained 28 days after the second AZD1222 dose. The receptors were sampled from an adult who received the AZD1222 COVID-19 vaccine.

This clone has more than one count but fewer than ten. J is TRBJ1-5 and V is TRBV5-8, with D unresolved. Germline V CDR1 and CDR2: SGHTS, YDEGEE. This CDR3 has 13 residues. V lost 1 base, J lost 4 bases, and 6 bases lay in between. Here the CDR3 DNA reads TGTGCCAGCAGCTTGAGGAGGAATCAGCCCCAGCATTTT. Protein: CASSLRRNQPQHF.

This rearrangement joins TRBV3-1 (or the pseudogene TRBV3-2) to TRBJ2-7; D call uncertain. Trimming left V 0 bases short and J 2 bases short, with 2 bases between. The CDR3 has 12 residues. CDR1 LGHDT and CDR2 YNNKEL come from the germline V gene (reference sequence). The CDR3 reads CASSQDTYEQYF. The DNA of the CDR3 is TGTGCCAGCAGCCAAGATACCTACGAGCAGTACTTC.

This rearrangement joins TRBV5-1 to TRBJ1-5; unclear D gene. This CDR3 contains 13 residues. Germline V gene data show CDR1 as SGHRS and CDR2 as YFSETQ. V shed 0 bases and J shed 8 bases, with 9 bases lying between them. The CDR3 here is CASSLGGGEPQHF. CDR3 nucleotide sequence: TGCGCCAGCAGCTTGGGGGGTGGGGAGCCCCAGCATTTT.

This clone was seen a single time. The gene calls are TRBV11-1 and TRBJ2-1; no reliable D call. Trimming stripped 1 base from V and 0 bases from J, with 7 bases between. The CDR3 consists of 15 residues. Looked up from germline, CDR1 is SGHAT and CDR2 is FQDESV (reference sequence). CDR3 nucleotides: TGTGCCAGCAGCTTAGGGAGCGTCTCCTACAATGAGCAGTTCTTC. As protein: CASSLGSVSYNEQFF.

CDR3 sequence: CASARETYNEQFF. The CDR3 DNA follows: TGTGCCAGCGCCCGGGAAACCTACAATGAGCAGTTCTTC. The V call is TRBV5-5, the J call TRBJ2-1, with D maybe TRBD2 (5 bases). The CDR3 totals 13 residues. Trimming removed 7 bases from V and 2 bases from J, with 10 bases in between. Germline V gene sequence: CDR1 SGHKS, CDR2 YYEKEE (reference sequence).

The chain combines TRBV30 with TRBJ1-5; D is unclear. Germline V gives CDR1 GTSNPN, CDR2 SVGIG (reference sequence). The ends were cut back, 0 bases at V and 6 bases at J, with 12 bases in the middle. This CDR3 region has 14 residues. CDR3 nucleotide sequence: TGTGCCTGGAGTGTACAAAGGGAAAGTCAGCCCCAGCATTTT. Translation: CAWSVQRESQPQHF.

The chain links TRBV11-3 to TRBJ2-3; TRBD2 matches 9 bases. V was pared by 3 bases and J by 0 bases, with 4 bases of the junction left unmatched. In germline, CDR1 is SGHNT, CDR2 YENEEA. This CDR3 has 16 amino acids. Written as DNA, the CDR3 is TGTGCCAGCAGCTTCCGGACTAGCGTTAGCACAGATACGCAGTATTTT. It codes for CASSFRTSVSTDTQYF.

The chain links TRBV7-2 to TRBJ2-7; TRBD1 aligns across 11 bases. V lost 2 bases, J lost 0 bases, and 6 bases stayed unmatched. The CDR3 has 17 amino acids. Looked up from germline, CDR1 is SGHTA and CDR2 is FQGNSA. CDR3 nucleotides: TGTGCCAGCAGCTTAAGGGACAGGGGGACCCCCTCCTACGAGCAGTACTTC. Translation: CASSLRDRGTPSYEQYF.

This clone was detected once. The J gene is TRBJ2-7, the V gene TRBV7-2; D might be TRBD1 (5 bases). The CDR3 length is 15 residues. CDR1 is SGHTA, CDR2 FQGNSA, per germline. V lost 4 bases and J 1 base, leaving 14 bases between the germline ends. The CDR3 here is CASSYTSQGSYEQYF. CDR3 nucleotides: TGTGCCAGCAGCTATACTTCTCAGGGATCCTACGAGCAGTACTTC.

The V and J genes are TRBV29-1 and TRBJ1-2, with 7 bases lining up with TRBD1. This CDR3 has 12 amino acids. CDR1 is SQVTM and CDR2 is ANQGSEA in the germline V gene. The V gene end was trimmed by 7 bases and the J gene end by 5 bases; junction bases not matched to a gene: 7. The CDR3 sequence: CSAGQRNYGYTF. In DNA, the CDR3 is TGCAGCGCGGGACAGCGGAATTATGGCTACACCTTC.

The genes are TRBV10-3 and TRBJ2-2; TRBD1 aligns across 8 bases. Germline assignment: CDR1 ENHRY and CDR2 SYGVKD. The CDR3 is made up of 15 amino acids. V was clipped by 2 bases and J by 9 bases; unmatched bases: 8. CDR3 residues: CAISETDRGIRELFF. CDR3 bases: TGTGCCATCAGTGAGACAGACAGGGGAATTCGGGAGCTGTTTTTT.

V usage is TRBV19 and J usage is TRBJ2-1; the match to TRBD2 covers 12 bases. This CDR3 spans 20 amino acids. The germline V gene encodes CDR1 LNHDA and CDR2 SQIVND (reference sequence). The trim removed 3 bases at V and 9 bases at J, leaving 21 bases unmatched. CDR3 nucleotide sequence: TGTGCCAGTAGTATGAGCTCGGGGCTAGCGGGAGGGCCGAGAGAGGGTGAGCAGTTCTTC. It encodes CASSMSSGLAGGPREGEQFF.

V and J are TRBV5-4 and TRBJ1-5; D perhaps matches TRBD1 (6 bases). V lost 1 base, J lost 4 bases, and 9 bases lay in between. Per germline, CDR1 SGHNT and CDR2 YYREEE (reference sequence). There are 14 residues in the CDR3. CDR3: CASSLMGQNQPQHF. CDR3 sequence (DNA): TGTGCCAGCAGCTTGATGGGACAAAATCAGCCCCAGCATTTT.

This chain uses TRBV19 with TRBJ2-5; a weak D match, TRBD1 (6 bases). This CDR3 comprises 14 residues. CDR1 and CDR2 (germline): LNHDA, SQIVND (reference sequence). The V and J ends lost 3 bases and 5 bases respectively, with 13 bases between them. The chain's CDR3 is CASSIGVQGETQYF. The CDR3 nucleotides are TGTGCCAGTAGTATCGGAGTCCAGGGGGAGACCCAGTACTTC. The full variable domain, in which reference TRBV19 and TRBJ2-5 provide the parts outside the CDR3, is DGGITQSPKYLFRKEGQNVTLSCEQNLNHDAMYWYRQDPGQGLRLIYYSQIVNDFQKGDIAEGYSVSREKKESFPLTVTSAQKNPTAFYLCASSIGVQGETQYFGPGTRLLVL.